This T cell receptor beta chain came from a study of T-cell reconstitution after alpha-beta-depleted transplantation in children. Points from the study as a whole: At around two months after transplant, the alpha-beta T cells were reportedly derived from several hundred expanded clones that came from non-depleted graft cells. T cells produced anew were the main source of T-cell counts and diversity one year after transplant. The origin of high day-60 TCRbeta diversity in some patients lay in surviving recipient T cells and thymic progenitors.

V lost 0 bases to trimming and J lost 0 bases, with 13 bases between them. Germline V gene data show CDR1 as SGHDT and CDR2 as YYEEEE. This CDR3 region has 18 residues. The sample holds many counts of this clonotype. Its matching antigen is unknown. As it was prepared, the TCRbeta library received unique molecular identifiers. TCRdb reprocessed the PCR reads with MiXCR, giving one entry per CDR3 protein. This sample has a few thousand distinct CDR3 sequences; about a quarter occur once, and the top ten carry under 30%. The source is a boy under two years old who had a stem cell transplant for SCID, so the T cells may come from the graft donor. The chain is built from TRBV5-6 and TRBJ1-6, with D possibly being TRBD1 (5 bases). This material consisted of PBMCs, mostly from graft donor cells, taken 60 days after TCRalphabeta/CD19-depleted stem cell transplant. This chain's CDR3 is CASSLDRDGNSYNSPLHF. The CDR3 DNA is TGTGCCAGCAGCTTGGATAGGGACGGAAACTCCTATAATTCACCCCTCCACTTT.